This T cell receptor beta chain was identified in a study of cytomegalovirus exposure and HLA in healthy donors (dated by TCRdb to 2017 to 2019). Turning to the overall study: An earlier analysis of roughly 630 of the donors reported more than 250 Gb of sequence data and about 100 million unique TCR beta sequences from some 180 million T cells. Donor age, sex, ethnicity and CMV serostatus were compiled alongside the repertoire data. Among the roughly 400 genotyped donors, approximately 82% belonged to the genetic ancestry cluster associated with self-reported Caucasian donors. A later analysis re-examined previously published TCR beta repertoires from more than 550 donors and added high-resolution HLA genotyping to investigate patterns of TCR occurrence. The number of donors typed differed by locus, with roughly 620-630 for A, B, C, DRB1 and DQB1, around 560 for DQA1, approximately 570 for DPA1, and some 450 for DPB1. The study was designed to test whether signatures of past pathogen exposure could be identified by cataloging public T cell receptors. An earlier analysis of several hundred of the donors applied high-throughput TCR beta sequencing to assess whether each TCR beta V gene segment acted as functional or pseudogenic. High-throughput TCR immunosequencing, statistical association of individual TCRs with disease status, and machine learning were combined to predict cytomegalovirus infection status. Genome-wide SNP genotypes for about 65% of the roughly 670 donors were used in a later genetic analysis, which treated that subset as a discovery cohort. Rather than using new phenotypic data, the later analysis identified candidate immune exposures from TCR beta sequences and from how often those sequences occurred across donors. HLA typing covered class I and class II loci at four-digit resolution. The study used immunosequencing to profile the T cell repertoires of approximately 630 subjects and linked those repertoires to cytomegalovirus serostatus. Along with the approximately 700-subject first cohort, a separate validation cohort of over 90 different subjects was used. An early release covering 550 to 700 HLA-typed donors comprised 300 to 350 gigabases of sequencing data and some 79 million unique TCR sequences. Among around 400 genotyped donors of the cohort, an average of 235,054 unique TCR beta nucleotide sequences were sequenced per donor, around 20% of them non-productive. Because of strong linkage in the cohort, roughly five DR-DQ haplotypes were treated as single units for association and clustering. Every repertoire in the discovery cohort had been generated on one and the same sequencing platform. The study at large found these results: In the study, some 160 TCR beta chains were listed as associated with cytomegalovirus. In this cohort, only TCR beta chains were sequenced, and detectable features were limited by the absence of alpha or paired-chain data. Immune exposure information for the cohort was limited to CMV serostatus. Some IMGT-functional V segments, including TRBV6-2 and TRBV6-3, could not be distinguished by the 87-base-pair reads and were therefore excluded. According to a later genetic analysis, donors in an Asian-associated ancestry cluster had fewer N-insertions in productive TCRs than the approximately 630-donor mean. Because some donors lacked HLA typing at each locus, the association tests relied only on the typed subset. Linkage disequilibrium might explain the correlated functional status among segregating V segments, but an unknown experimental factor could not be excluded. A later analysis reported that several top co-occurrence clusters appeared linked to parvovirus B19, influenza, CMV and Epstein-Barr virus. V-gene and J-gene trimming of TCR beta chains was associated with a missense DCLRE1C variant in a later genetic analysis, and the association was replicated in an independent cohort. Because counts were too low, approximately 18 rarely observed V segments, including chromosome 9 orphons, were excluded from the earlier analysis of 587 of the donors. A further reported finding was that TCR beta sequences accurately predicted the HLA-A and HLA-B alleles for most subjects in the first cohort. Roughly uniform sequencing depth across donors was assumed in presence/absence analyses, although this assumption may not hold. A cluster of highly shared sequence variants was judged likely to represent a technical artifact of the sequencing pipeline. A later analysis found that most CMV-associated TCR beta chains appeared HLA-restricted, with HLA associations seemingly driven largely by CMV exposure. A later analysis found that HLA-associated TCR beta chains were more clonally expanded and had lower generation probabilities than equally common non-associated chains. When HLA alleles, especially DR and DQ, strongly co-occurred, TCR associations were difficult to assign to individual alleles. Broadly in line with IMGT annotations, most TCR beta V segments showed up in productive rearrangements about 87% or about 30% of the time in an earlier analysis of around 600 of the donors. In vitro tests confirmed that three of the cytomegalovirus-associated TCR beta chains recognize cytomegalovirus antigens. Most TCR sequences were seen in very few donors, while some public TCRs were found in many individuals. The authors suggested that the approach could potentially be generalized to other disease states and immunological phenotypes. According to a later analysis, TCR association rates differed among HLA loci, with DRB1 alleles showing the most associated TCRs and HLA-C alleles showing the fewest. In both the original and validation cohorts, the classifier was reported to diagnose cytomegalovirus status with high specificity and sensitivity. Specific HLA alleles were associated with 15,000 to 20,000 TCR beta sequences at a false discovery rate of 0.05 in a later analysis.

For this clone: Its antigen specificity is not known. Base qualities were left out, and no much larger clone turns up one base away.

The germline V gene supplies CDR1 SGHAT and CDR2 FQNNGV. Measured from the cysteine to the phenylalanine, the CDR3 is 17 residues long. Only the CDR3 part of the read is kept: 51 bases, read in frame from the first base. For this chain, trimming is 5 bases at the V end and 10 bases at the J end, and the number of junction bases without a gene match is 22. The cohort consisted of more than 650 healthy bone marrow donors. At the time of sampling, every cohort member was nominally healthy, though immune exposures that went unrecorded were likely present. The donor was CMV seropositive and belonged to the group of 250 to 300 seropositive cohort members. Each donor provided a peripheral blood sample, and peripheral blood mononuclear cells were used for TCR beta sequencing. The Qiagen DNeasy Blood Extraction Kit was used to extract genomic DNA from the blood cell samples. The library was prepared using the immunoSEQ multiplex PCR assay. For the multiplex PCR, a mixture combining 60 forward primers for TCR Vbeta segments and 13 reverse primers for TCR Jbeta segments was used. A multiplex PCR assay on genomic DNA amplified the CDR3 region of rearranged TCR beta genes. The amplified TCR beta libraries were sequenced on the Illumina HiSeq System as 87-base-pair reads. The source study handled its data this way. Across the 600 to 700 repertoires, a later analysis counted tens of millions of unique TCR beta chains, roughly 11 million of which were shared by at least two donors. Raw reads were error-corrected and collapsed into unique sequences with a nearest-neighbor algorithm that merged closely related sequences to remove PCR and sequencing errors. To assign V, D and J gene segments, CDR3 sequences were aligned to IMGT reference sequences. For a sequence to be retained, a match of at least six nucleotides was required to both a V gene segment and a J gene segment. A rearrangement was called productive if the CDR3 had no stop codons and remained in frame with V and J, and every other rearrangement was called non-productive. CDR3 was defined by IMGT convention, running from the second conserved V-encoded cysteine to the conserved J-encoded phenylalanine. Sequences without an unambiguous match to a single V gene segment were excluded from the earlier analysis of about 630 of the donors. An earlier analysis of over 450 of the donors classified V segments as functional when productive rearrangements were above 56.7% and as segregating when the standard deviation between donors was above 5%. A statistical classification framework was developed to diagnose cytomegalovirus status using the catalog of TCR beta chain sequences. A later analysis assigned V and J genes by comparing TCR nucleotide sequences with IMGT/GENE-DB human TR gene sequences. The TCRdist pipeline was used in a later analysis to assign CDR3 sequences and most-parsimonious VDJ recombination scenarios. In a later analysis, each TCR beta chain was defined by its CDR3 amino acid sequence together with its V-gene family, and reads lacking a unique V-gene family were excluded. As a way to deal with suspected cross-contamination and a sequencing artifact, a later analysis dropped approximately 590 nucleotide sequences that were highly shared and had low generation probability. In a later analysis, a clonal expansion index for each public chain was calculated from normalized within-repertoire ranks of inferred template counts. A later analysis computed generation probabilities with a VDJ recombination model fitted to out-of-frame rearrangements, and checked the results against IGoR. Hypergeometric tests were used in a later analysis to score TCR-TCR, TCR-HLA and TCR-CMV co-occurrence, with a repertoire-size bias correction applied to the TCR pairs. A later analysis estimated false discovery rates by permuting HLA or CMV assignments 20 times. In a later analysis, co-occurring TCRs were grouped using DBSCAN, and TCRdist sequence similarity was added for clustering within HLA-allele-positive subsets. For co-occurrence clustering, repertoires with fewer than 30,000 or more than 120,000 public chains were excluded, along with about five repertoires with anomalous nucleotide sharing. TCRdb stores this immuneACCESS table with in-frame sequences only. Part of the clones is absent; in the studies checked, under half of the shortfall reflects unresolved V genes, and no reason is known for the rest. That table is the source of V, J and clone size, and D and trimming were worked out from the DNA. For this sample the table gives 85,000 to 130,000 clones, of which around three quarters were detected only once. Of the sample, 5% to 7% falls within the top ten clones.

The clonotype comes from a woman in her fifties or sixties in good health and CMV-seropositive. The sequenced sample was PBMCs. The chain is made from TRBV11-2 and TRBJ1-2; 7 bases in the junction line up with TRBD1. The CDR3 is CASSQLQGSSVFENYTF. The sequenced DNA: TGTGCCAGCAGCCAGTTACAGGGGTCGTCGGTATTCGAGAACTACACCTTC.